This T cell receptor beta chain emerged from a study of T cell responses to AZD1222 COVID-19 vaccine (dated by TCRdb to the early 2020s). In terms of the full investigation: TCR sequencing covered about 230 trial participants: 207 given two doses of AZD1222 and 26 given two doses of MenACWY control vaccine. Trial participants were enrolled into age subgroups of 18-55, 56-69 and 70-plus years, which contained about 150, 28 and 57 TCR-sequenced participants, respectively. Overall results and qualifications from the work: The vaccine-associated CD4 TCRs covered the entire spike protein, and the dominant responses fell in regions 160-218 and 743-854. Because no samples from the day 14 peak response were available, repertoires could be characterized only after the peak T cell response. Reportedly, almost half of the unique spike-specific TCRs recognized epitopes lying outside the regions that are mutated in the B.1.351 and B.1.1.7 variants. In the small 56-69-year group, the increase in depth fell short of significance, most likely because of low power. After two AZD1222 doses, spike-specific TCR breadth and depth were significantly higher than at day 0 and than in MenACWY recipients. Most participants were white British and females outnumbered males, and the authors suggested that clonal diversity may have been underestimated. Conclusions about previously exposed vaccinees were limited because only six AZD1222 recipients were SARS-CoV-2 seropositive at baseline.

This specimen's time point label, per the study, means: about 28 days (+/-7) after the second vaccine dose. This specimen's treatment or condition label, per the study, means: meningococcal conjugate vaccine given as trial control. Samples from vaccinated people were obtained from the UK trials COV001 and COV002, which included a single-blind randomized controlled phase 2/3 trial of AZD1222 (ChAdOx1 nCoV-19) in healthy adults. For TCRbeta chain sequencing, PBMC samples from trial participants were taken at day 0 and at day 28 after the second dose. The CDR3 regions of human TCRbeta chains were subjected to immunosequencing. The authors processed their data as follows. Repertoire TCRs were checked for matches against a reference library of SARS-CoV-2-specific TCRs that had been generated using the MIRA antigen-specificity platform. Breadth was defined as the fraction of unique TCRs that were SARS-CoV-2-associated. Depth was defined as the fraction of total T cells that were SARS-CoV-2-associated. Using the MIRA data, every spike-specific TCR was mapped to the spike region that the TCR reacted to and assigned to either a CD4 or a CD8 class. Log10-transformed breadth and depth values were compared by one-way ANOVA with Sidak's multiple comparisons tests. The table was pulled from immuneACCESS by TCRdb, which kept in-frame rearrangements only. Such tables lose some clones; where checked, under half of the loss comes from unresolved V genes, and the rest has no known cause. V and J calls and clone size follow that table, whereas D and trimming were derived from the DNA. The sample records about 39,000 clones, around 90% of which are singletons. Clones ranked in the top ten supply under 30% of the sample.

V loses 5 bases of germline sequence and J loses 2 bases, and the interval between the two ends is 14 bases. Inclusive of the bounding cysteine and phenylalanine, the CDR3 is 15 residues long. Only CDR3 DNA is held: 45 bases, read in frame from base 1. Based on the germline V gene (reference sequence), the CDR1 and CDR2 sequences are SGHNT and YYREEE. Comments on this clone: Its target antigen remains unknown. No base-level quality is on record; no much larger clone is a single base apart.

The receptor comes from an adult who received the MenACWY meningococcal vaccine as a control. This sequence uses TRBV5-4 and TRBJ2-1, with the identity of the D gene unclear. The material sequenced was peripheral blood, taken 28 days after the second dose of the MenACWY control vaccine. The CDR3 protein is CASSKFTRPYNEQFF. The bases are TGTGCCAGCAGTAAATTCACAAGGCCCTACAATGAGCAGTTCTTC.